This TCR beta chain emerged from a study of CD8 T cells in Susac syndrome. Study summary: Patients with Susac syndrome were therapy-naive, treated with corticosteroids, or treated with intravenous immunoglobulin alone when blood was collected.

Random hexamers were used to reverse transcribe the RNA input (about 0.5 to 1 ug). Across 54 Vbeta and 13 Jbeta, immunoSEQ multiplex PCR amplified TCR beta CDR3. TCRdb used MiXCR to reprocess the immunoSEQ multiplex PCR reads, holding one entry per CDR3 protein. The sample gives roughly 190,000 distinct CDR3 sequences, almost 96% of which show up once; more than 0.08% is in the top ten. The length of the CDR3 is 15 residues. V shed 0 bases and J 5 bases; nucleotides not matched to a gene: 4. The germline gives CDR1 MNHEY, CDR2 SVGAGI. Recently defined diagnostic criteria for definite or probable disease were fulfilled by Susac syndrome patients. This clonotype was seen once.

This receptor was taken from a human donor with Susac syndrome. Sequencing was performed on CD4+ T cells from PBMCs. This rearrangement joins TRBV6-5 to TRBJ1-2, with 9 bases matching TRBD1. The DNA for the CDR3 is TGTGCCAGCAGTTACTCCGAGACAGGGGGGTATGGCTACACCTTC. It translates to CASSYSETGGYGYTF.